This T cell receptor (beta chain) was sequenced during a study of T cells after posttransplantation cyclophosphamide. Treatment was busulfan-fludarabine conditioning, a marrow graft, and cyclophosphamide on days +3 and +4. Study-wide findings and caveats: After PTCy, TRB diversity resembled that of CNI/methotrexate controls.

Clones were read by immunoSEQ multiplex PCR, and TCRdb kept only the in-frame ones, dropping some. The repertoire holds roughly 42,000 clones, with roughly 88% as singletons. V was shortened by 3 bases and J by 8 bases, with 10 bases between the two germline ends. The CDR3 covers 12 residues. Germline V gene lookup returns CDR1 WSHSY and CDR2 SAAADI. Concerning this clone: Its antigen is not identified.

The source material was PBMCs, sampled around 63 days after allogeneic stem cell transplant with posttransplant cyclophosphamide. The chain uses TRBV10-2 and TRBJ1-1, with D unclear. This TCR came from a male patient in his sixties or seventies who received an allogeneic stem cell transplant from a related donor and was CMV-positive. Some T cells could come from the graft donor. CDR3 sequence reads: CASSDPAGEAFF. Here the CDR3 DNA reads TGCGCCAGCAGTGACCCCGCGGGGGAAGCTTTCTTT.